This passage covers 14 T cell receptor beta chains from one sample sequenced in a study of TIL therapy for anti-PD-1-resistant metastatic lung cancer. The immunoSEQ assay was v3. Libraries were prepared by immunoSEQ multiplex PCR; TCRdb keeps only in-frame clonotypes and omits some of them. Among 95,000 or so clones listed, 50% to 70% were seen once. Time point given: pre-treatment sample, taken before nivolumab and TIL therapy. Tumor tissue came from excised metastases, mostly pleural nodules or supraclavicular lymph nodes. Specimen: tumor tissue, collected at baseline. The receptors derive from a person aged 30 to 80 with non-small cell lung cancer.

This clone has more than one count but fewer than ten. The chain combines TRBV25-1 with TRBJ2-7; either TRBD1 or TRBD2 may supply D (5 bases each). V was trimmed by 3 bases and J by 0 bases, leaving 9 bases between them. CDR3 size: 14 residues. Germline CDR1 MGHDK, CDR2 SYGVNS. The CDR3 DNA is TGTGCCAGCAGTGACTGGGACCGCTCCTACGAGCAGTACTTC. This sequence encodes CASSDWDRSYEQYF.

The chain couples TRBV2 to TRBJ1-1; D unclear. CDR3 size: 12 residues. Germline V CDR1 and CDR2: SNHLY, FYNNEI. V was trimmed by 4 bases and J by 0 bases, leaving 3 bases between them. The CDR3 here is CASSGMNTEAFF. The CDR3 DNA is TGTGCCAGCAGTGGAATGAACACTGAAGCTTTCTTT.

This clone was seen a handful of times. V gene TRBV7-9 combines with J gene TRBJ1-6; D gene ambiguous. CDR1 and CDR2 (germline): SEHNR, FQNEAQ (reference sequence). CDR3 size: 14 residues. Trimming pared 3 bases from V and 10 bases from J, leaving 13 bases between. The CDR3 region is CASSFDGIGSPLHF. The CDR3 coding sequence is TGTGCCAGCAGCTTTGACGGCATCGGATCACCCCTCCACTTT.

The rearrangement joins TRBV5-1 to TRBJ2-1; D is possibly TRBD2 (6 bases). The CDR3 consists of 15 residues. V was pared by 0 bases and J by 0 bases, with 7 bases between. Germline values: CDR1 SGHRS, CDR2 YFSETQ. The DNA for the CDR3 is TGCGCCAGCAGCTTGGTCGGGAGCTCCTACAATGAGCAGTTCTTC. It specifies CASSLVGSSYNEQFF. The whole variable domain, remainder taken from reference TRBV5-1 and TRBJ2-1, is KAGVTQTPRYLIKTRGQQVTLSCSPISGHRSVSWYQQTPGQGLQFLFEYFSETQRNKGNFPGRFSGRQFSNSRSEMNVSTLELGDSALYLCASSLVGSSYNEQFFGPGTRLTVL.

The genes are TRBV27 and TRBJ2-3; 7 bases agree with TRBD2. V lost 4 bases to trimming and J lost 6 bases; unmatched junction nucleotides: 19. CDR1 is MNHEY, CDR2 SMNVEV, per germline (reference sequence). There are 18 residues in the CDR3. The CDR3 here is CASSSTPPLAVMGDTQYF. The CDR3 DNA sequence: TGTGCCAGCAGTTCCACCCCTCCTCTAGCGGTTATGGGTGATACGCAGTATTTT.

The chain carries TRBV19 and TRBJ1-2; 10 nucleotides align to TRBD1. The V segment lost 4 bases and the J segment 5 bases; nucleotides outside the gene matches: 4. The CDR3 spans 14 residues. Germline CDR1 LNHDA, CDR2 SQIVND (reference sequence). The CDR3 DNA follows: TGTGCCAGTAGTACCGGGACAGGGGTATATGGCTACACCTTC. The encoded protein is CASSTGTGVYGYTF.

The rearrangement uses TRBV5-4 and TRBJ2-1, with a weak D call TRBD2 (5 bases). Trimming removed 4 bases at V and 9 bases at J, with 20 bases between. The CDR3 contains 15 residues. Looked up from germline, CDR1 is SGHNT and CDR2 is YYREEE (reference sequence). CDR3 DNA: TGTGCCAGCAGCCCTGGGAGCGGTGCCTTTTTTGAGCAGTTCTTC. Its translation: CASSPGSGAFFEQFF.

The chain combines TRBV2 with TRBJ2-5; D perhaps matches TRBD1 (7 bases). The germline V gene encodes CDR1 SNHLY and CDR2 FYNNEI. CDR3 length: 13 amino acids. Trimming left V 6 bases short and J 2 bases short, with 10 bases between. This chain's CDR3 is CASRRGQQETQYF. CDR3 DNA: TGTGCCAGCAGGCGGGGACAGCAAGAGACCCAGTACTTC.

As concerns this clone: A read error may account for a junction end that differs from germline. The rearrangement uses TRBV3-1 (or the pseudogene TRBV3-2) and TRBJ1-2, with D possibly TRBD1 on 5 matching bases. Germline values: CDR1 LGHDT, CDR2 YNNKEL (reference sequence). The CDR3 loop spans 13 amino acids. The CDR3 loop is CASSRGSPAAFRF. CDR3 bases: TGTGCCAGCAGCCGGGGGAGCCCGGCAGCCTTCCGATTC.

V usage is TRBV11-2 and J usage is TRBJ2-2, with 7 bases matching TRBD1. The CDR3 loop spans 18 amino acids. CDR1 and CDR2 from the germline V gene are SGHAT and FQNNGV. V shed 2 bases, J shed 2 bases, and the junction held 11 bases outside the gene matches. This CDR3 reads CASSLLQSGTANTGELFF. DNA for the CDR3: TGTGCCAGCAGCTTACTGCAATCCGGGACAGCCAACACCGGGGAGCTGTTTTTT.

This chain links TRBV11-2 with TRBJ2-1; D gene ambiguous. From germline, CDR1 is SGHAT and CDR2 FQNNGV. The CDR3 spans 19 residues. V shed 4 bases and J shed 0 bases, with 22 bases lying between them. In nucleotides, the CDR3 is TGTGCCAGCAGCTACACGAAGCAGTACGGAGCGCACTCCTACAATGAGCAGTTCTTC. The encoded protein is CASSYTKQYGAHSYNEQFF.

V is TRBV7-9 and J is TRBJ1-4; TRBD1 matches 11 bases. J lost 6 bases, V lost 4 bases, and 4 bases had no gene match. CDR1 is SEHNR and CDR2 is FQNEAQ in the germline V gene (reference sequence). The CDR3 is 15 residues long. CDR3: CASSSRTGGYEKLFF. The CDR3 DNA is TGTGCCAGCAGCTCGCGGACAGGGGGCTATGAAAAACTGTTTTTT.

The chain joins TRBV5-5 to TRBJ1-4, with a weak D call TRBD1 (6 bases). The germline V gene has CDR1 SGHKS and CDR2 YYEKEE (reference sequence). There are 16 residues in the CDR3. Trimming left V 0 bases short and J 3 bases short, with 12 bases between. CDR3 bases: TGTGCCAGCAGCTTGGATCCCTCAGGGGCTAATGAAAAACTGTTTTTT. Amino acid sequence: CASSLDPSGANEKLFF.

The chain carries TRBV28 and TRBJ2-1; D gene unclear. Germline-derived CDR1 and CDR2 are MDHEN and SYDVKM. This CDR3 region has 14 residues. V lost 5 bases and J 0 bases, leaving 8 bases between the germline ends. The CDR3 region has the DNA TGTGCCAGCAGTCCGAGATACTCCTACAATGAGCAGTTCTTC. It is translated as CASSPRYSYNEQFF.